The clone carrying this T cell receptor (beta chain) was observed a handful of times. The entry originates in a study of blood T cells in healthy people across ages. CDR1 and CDR2 (germline): MNHEY, SVGAGI. The CDR3 runs 14 residues. V shed 0 bases, J shed 10 bases, and the junction held 5 bases outside the gene matches. Next came a second PCR, run for roughly 6 to 11 cycles, which used a sample-barcoded 5' primer along with a J-beta primer mix. A tag from a template-switch adaptor with 12 random nucleotides marked each cDNA molecule. TCRdb passed the 5' RACE reads through MiXCR, listing each CDR3 protein once. The sample yields roughly 700,000 distinct CDR3 sequences, around 25% seen once. The data also belong to a second study, concerning T cells of mothers and their children. From that second work: A few healthy Caucasian mothers served as donors, and their six children did as well. For each mother, over 9.5 million TCR beta CDR3 reads were obtained, and for each child, roughly 3.3 million.

This rearrangement joins TRBV6-5 to TRBJ1-1, with 10 bases matching TRBD1. Sample: blood. This TCR came from a boy younger than 18 in good health. The CDR3 DNA reads as TGTGCCAGCAGTTACTCGGGACAGGGGAGTGGAGCTTTCTTT. Translating gives CASSYSGQGSGAFF.